Following are 18 T cell receptor beta chains from one sample sequenced in a study of T cell responses to AZD1222 COVID-19 vaccine. The repertoire was sequenced with immunoSEQ multiplex PCR; TCRdb's copy has only in-frame clones and lacks some. Of more than 150,000 clones detected, more than 90% appear once; the ten largest clones hold about 1.4%. The input for sequencing was peripheral blood, taken 28 days after the second AZD1222 dose. Every receptor here comes from an adult who received the AZD1222 COVID-19 vaccine.

There are a few counts of this clone. V and J are TRBV30 and TRBJ1-1; D might be TRBD1 (5 bases). Trimming stripped 0 bases from V and 7 bases from J, with 15 bases between. The CDR3 loop spans 14 amino acids. Per germline, CDR1 GTSNPN and CDR2 SVGIG (reference sequence). The CDR3 spells CAWSVLGGRGEAFF. In nucleotides, the CDR3 is TGTGCCTGGAGTGTACTTGGGGGAAGAGGTGAAGCTTTCTTT.

This clone appeared a few times. The DNA of the CDR3 is TGTGCCAGTAGTATCAATCCCCGTGGGAACACTGAAGCTTTCTTT. Protein: CASSINPRGNTEAFF. This sequence joins TRBV19 and TRBJ1-1; no definite D call. The germline V gene has CDR1 LNHDA and CDR2 SQIVND (reference sequence). The germline V and J ends were trimmed by 3 bases and 1 base, with 12 bases remaining between them. This CDR3 is built from 15 residues.

V gene TRBV6-6 combines with J gene TRBJ1-5; TRBD1 aligns across 9 bases. This CDR3 has 16 residues. In germline, CDR1 is MNHNY, CDR2 SVGAGI (reference sequence). The junction had 7 bases not matched to a gene; V was cut back by 5 bases and J by 2 bases. The DNA of the CDR3 is TGTGCCAGCAGTAATTCGGACAGGGGAGGCAATCAGCCCCAGCATTTT. Amino acid sequence: CASSNSDRGGNQPQHF.

The chain recombines TRBV25-1 with TRBJ2-7; D is ambiguous. Trimming took off 2 bases at V and 2 bases at J, with 7 bases between the two ends. Germline V gene lookup returns CDR1 MGHDK and CDR2 SYGVNS. This CDR3 region has 13 residues. As DNA, the CDR3 is TGTGCCAGCAGTGAAGGGGTAACCTACGAGCAGTACTTC. Residues: CASSEGVTYEQYF.

V usage is TRBV3-1 (or the pseudogene TRBV3-2) and J usage is TRBJ2-1, with D perhaps matching TRBD1 (6 bases). The germline V and J ends were trimmed by 1 base and 2 bases, with 9 bases remaining between them. Germline V lookup: CDR1 LGHDT, CDR2 YNNKEL (reference sequence). The CDR3 extends over 15 amino acids. CDR3 protein: CASSQGGGPYNEQFF. The CDR3 DNA follows: TGTGCCAGCAGCCAAGGTGGGGGCCCCTACAATGAGCAGTTCTTC.

The chain combines TRBV18 with TRBJ1-2; D uncertain. CDR3 length: 12 amino acids. V lost 2 bases to trimming and J lost 6 bases, with 7 bases between them. Germline V lookup: CDR1 KGHSH, CDR2 LQKENI. Here the CDR3 DNA reads TGTGCCAGCTCACCAGACGGGAATGGCTACACCTTC. Translation: CASSPDGNGYTF.

The chain combines TRBV7-9 with TRBJ1-1; D perhaps matches TRBD1 (6 bases). The CDR3 extends over 14 amino acids. Germline lookup yields CDR1 SEHNR and CDR2 FQNEAQ (reference sequence). V lost 1 base to trimming and J lost 1 base, with 7 bases between them. The CDR3 nucleotides are TGTGCCAGCAGCTTAGGCAGGGGGAACACTGAAGCTTTCTTT. Residues: CASSLGRGNTEAFF.

The chain links TRBV2 to TRBJ1-2; a possible D gene is TRBD1 (6 bases). Trimming left V 5 bases short and J 3 bases short, with 10 bases between. The CDR3 spans 13 residues. Looked up from germline, CDR1 is SNHLY and CDR2 is FYNNEI. CDR3 residues: CASSNRGDYGYTF. CDR3 DNA: TGTGCCAGCAGTAATAGGGGGGACTATGGCTACACCTTC.

This clone was counted a few times. The J gene is TRBJ2-7, the V gene TRBV5-5; D gene unclear. This CDR3 has 15 amino acids. V was pared by 0 bases and J by 2 bases, with 12 bases between. CDR1 and CDR2 (germline): SGHKS, YYEKEE (reference sequence). The CDR3 DNA follows: TGTGCCAGCAGCTTGGCTCCCGAACTCCCCTACGAGCAGTACTTC. Translation: CASSLAPELPYEQYF.

The V and J genes are TRBV19 and TRBJ2-1, with D unresolved. Looked up from germline, CDR1 is LNHDA and CDR2 is SQIVND (reference sequence). The germline V and J ends were trimmed by 6 bases and 6 bases, with 18 bases remaining between them. This CDR3 is 15 amino acids long. The CDR3 coding sequence is TGTGCCAGTAGAGACGTTCTTAATCGTGGCAATGAGCAGTTCTTC. This sequence encodes CASRDVLNRGNEQFF.

The V gene is TRBV12-3 or TRBV12-4, the J gene TRBJ1-4; D is ambiguous. The CDR3 runs 12 residues. V lost 5 bases and J 6 bases, leaving 7 bases between the germline ends. CDR3 sequence: CASSLSHEKLFF. CDR3 in DNA: TGTGCCAGCAGTCTAAGCCATGAAAAACTGTTTTTT.

The genes are TRBV12-3 or TRBV12-4 and TRBJ2-3; D perhaps matches TRBD2 (5 bases). The V end lost 7 bases, the J end lost 2 bases, and 7 bases lay between the germline ends. The CDR3 is 12 residues long. The CDR3 loop reads CASTGNTDTQYF. The CDR3 region has the DNA TGTGCCAGCACCGGGAACACAGATACGCAGTATTTT.

The V call is TRBV19, the J call TRBJ1-5; 8 bases align to TRBD1. J gave up 3 bases and V 3 bases, and 7 bases lay outside the gene matches. Germline values: CDR1 LNHDA, CDR2 SQIVND (reference sequence). CDR3 size: 16 residues. The CDR3 here is CASSIGTGPNNQPQHF. DNA of the CDR3: TGTGCCAGTAGTATTGGGACAGGTCCCAACAATCAGCCCCAGCATTTT.

This clone was observed a single time. V gene TRBV15 combines with J gene TRBJ1-1; D may be TRBD1 (5 bases). The CDR3 spans 14 residues. The V and J ends lost 4 bases and 2 bases respectively, with 11 bases between them. Germline V gene sequence: CDR1 LNHNV, CDR2 YYDKDF (reference sequence). CDR3 coding DNA: TGTGCCACCAGCATTCCCGACAGAAACACTGAAGCTTTCTTT. Encoded protein: CATSIPDRNTEAFF.

This chain joins TRBV7-9 and TRBJ1-1; possibly TRBD1 for D (6 bases). The germline V and J ends were trimmed by 5 bases and 3 bases, with 13 bases remaining between them. The germline CDR1 and CDR2 sequences are SEHNR and FQNEAQ (reference sequence). The CDR3 runs to 14 residues. The CDR3 DNA sequence: TGTGCCAGCAGCCCCGGGGGGGGCTACACTGAAGCTTTCTTT. It specifies CASSPGGGYTEAFF.

DNA of the CDR3: TGTGCCAGCAGCCAAGAGTGGACTAGCGGAATTTACGAGCAGTACTTC. This codes for CASSQEWTSGIYEQYF. The gene calls are TRBV3-1 (or the pseudogene TRBV3-2) and TRBJ2-7; 10 bases fit TRBD2. Germline-derived CDR1 and CDR2 are LGHDT and YNNKEL (reference sequence). The CDR3 spans 16 residues. V shed 0 bases, J shed 4 bases, and the junction held 6 bases outside the gene matches.

The chain carries TRBV12-5 and TRBJ2-1, with 11 bases lining up with TRBD2. V lost 4 bases, J lost 8 bases, and 7 bases stayed unmatched. Germline CDR1 is LGHNT and CDR2 is FRNRAP. This CDR3 spans 15 amino acids. CDR3 in DNA: TGTGCTAGTGGTTCCAATAGCGGGGGGGAACATGAGCAGTTCTTC. It codes for CASGSNSGGEHEQFF.

V usage is TRBV28 and J usage is TRBJ1-1; 7 bases agree with TRBD1. This CDR3 region has 16 residues. Germline CDR1 is MDHEN and CDR2 is SYDVKM. Unmatched junction bases numbered 8, after V lost 3 bases and J lost 1 base. CDR3 sequence: CASSFPLDRKNTEAFF. The CDR3, as DNA: TGTGCCAGCAGTTTCCCCTTGGACAGGAAGAACACTGAAGCTTTCTTT.